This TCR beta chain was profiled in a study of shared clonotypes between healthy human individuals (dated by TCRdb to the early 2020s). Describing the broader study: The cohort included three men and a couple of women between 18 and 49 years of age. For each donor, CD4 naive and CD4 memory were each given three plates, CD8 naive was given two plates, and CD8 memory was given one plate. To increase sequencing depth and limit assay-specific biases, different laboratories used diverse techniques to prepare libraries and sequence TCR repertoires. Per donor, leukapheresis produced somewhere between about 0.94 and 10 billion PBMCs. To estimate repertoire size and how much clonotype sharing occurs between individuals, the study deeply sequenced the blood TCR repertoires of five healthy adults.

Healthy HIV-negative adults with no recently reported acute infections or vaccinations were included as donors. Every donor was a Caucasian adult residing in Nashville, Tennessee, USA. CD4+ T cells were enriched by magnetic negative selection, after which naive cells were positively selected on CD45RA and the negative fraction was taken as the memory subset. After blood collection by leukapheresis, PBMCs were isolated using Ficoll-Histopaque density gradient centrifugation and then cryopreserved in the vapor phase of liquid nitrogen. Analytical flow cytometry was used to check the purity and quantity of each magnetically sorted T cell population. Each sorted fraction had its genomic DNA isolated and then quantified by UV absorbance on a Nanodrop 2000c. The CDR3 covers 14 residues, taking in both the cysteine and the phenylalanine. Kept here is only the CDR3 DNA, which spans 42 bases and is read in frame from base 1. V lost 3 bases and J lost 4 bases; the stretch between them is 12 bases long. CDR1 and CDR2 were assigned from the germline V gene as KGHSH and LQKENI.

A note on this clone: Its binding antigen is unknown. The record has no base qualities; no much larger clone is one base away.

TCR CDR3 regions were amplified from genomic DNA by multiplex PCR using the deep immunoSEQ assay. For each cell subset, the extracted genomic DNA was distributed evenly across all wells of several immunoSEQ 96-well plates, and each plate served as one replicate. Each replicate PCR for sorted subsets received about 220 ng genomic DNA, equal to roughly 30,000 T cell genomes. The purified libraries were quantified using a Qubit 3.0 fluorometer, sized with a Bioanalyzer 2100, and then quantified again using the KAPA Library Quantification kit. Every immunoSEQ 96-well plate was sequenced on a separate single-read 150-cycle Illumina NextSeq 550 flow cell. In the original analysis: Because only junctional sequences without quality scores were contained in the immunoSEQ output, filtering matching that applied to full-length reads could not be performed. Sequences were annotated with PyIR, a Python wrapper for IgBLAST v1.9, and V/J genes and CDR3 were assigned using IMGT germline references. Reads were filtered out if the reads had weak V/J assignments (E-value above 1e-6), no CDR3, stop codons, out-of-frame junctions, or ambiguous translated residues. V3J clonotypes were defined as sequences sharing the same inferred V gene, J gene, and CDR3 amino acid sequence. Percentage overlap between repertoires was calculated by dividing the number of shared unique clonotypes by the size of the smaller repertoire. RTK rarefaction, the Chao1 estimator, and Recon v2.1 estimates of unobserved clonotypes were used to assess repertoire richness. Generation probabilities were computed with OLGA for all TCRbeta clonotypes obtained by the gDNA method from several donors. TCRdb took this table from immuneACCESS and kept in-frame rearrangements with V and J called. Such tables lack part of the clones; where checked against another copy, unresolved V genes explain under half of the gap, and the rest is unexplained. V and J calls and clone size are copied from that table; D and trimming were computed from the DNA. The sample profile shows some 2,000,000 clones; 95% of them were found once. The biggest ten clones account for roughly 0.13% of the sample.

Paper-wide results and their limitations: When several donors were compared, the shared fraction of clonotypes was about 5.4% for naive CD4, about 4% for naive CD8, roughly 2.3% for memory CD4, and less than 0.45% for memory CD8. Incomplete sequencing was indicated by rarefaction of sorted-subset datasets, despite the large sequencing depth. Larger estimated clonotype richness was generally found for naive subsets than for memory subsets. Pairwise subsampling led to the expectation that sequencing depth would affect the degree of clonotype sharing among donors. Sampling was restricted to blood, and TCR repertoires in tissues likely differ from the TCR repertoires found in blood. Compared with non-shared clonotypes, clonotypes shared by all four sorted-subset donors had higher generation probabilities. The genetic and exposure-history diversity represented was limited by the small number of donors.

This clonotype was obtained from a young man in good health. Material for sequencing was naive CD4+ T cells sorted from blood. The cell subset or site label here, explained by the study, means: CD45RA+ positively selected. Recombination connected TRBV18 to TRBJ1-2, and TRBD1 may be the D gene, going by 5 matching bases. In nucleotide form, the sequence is TGTGCCAGCTCACCCGAAGGGGAGGGCTATGGCTACACCTTC. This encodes CASSPEGEGYGYTF.